This TCR beta chain originates from a study of T cell responses to AZD1222 COVID-19 vaccine (dated by TCRdb to the early 2020s). For the wider study: A total of 233 trial participants underwent TCR sequencing, of whom under 220 had received two doses of AZD1222 and approximately 26 had received two doses of the MenACWY control vaccine. Trial participants were enrolled by age into 18-55, 56-69 and 70-plus year subgroups, with around 150, 28 and 57 TCR-sequenced participants respectively.

What the work shows at the level of the full study, not this receptor alone: The 56-69-year group was small, and its depth increase did not reach significance, likely because of low power. No day 14 peak-response samples were available, so repertoires were characterized only after the peak T cell response. The whole spike protein was spanned by vaccine-associated CD4 TCRs, and dominant responses were seen in regions 160-218 and 743-854. Epitopes outside the regions mutated in the B.1.351 and B.1.1.7 variants were reportedly recognized by nearly half of the unique spike-specific TCRs. Only 5 to 7 AZD1222 recipients were SARS-CoV-2 seropositive at baseline, limiting conclusions about previously exposed vaccinees. Participants were mostly white British and included more females than males, and it was suggested by the authors that clonal diversity may have been underestimated. After two AZD1222 doses, spike-specific TCR breadth and depth were significantly higher than at day 0 and than in MenACWY recipients.

Concerning this clone: Its cognate antigen has yet to be identified. Base qualities are not provided; no much larger clone lies one nucleotide away.

The CDR3 goes from the cysteine to the phenylalanine over 14 residues. Only the CDR3 portion is preserved as DNA: 42 bases, with reading frame beginning at the first base. The germline V gene (reference sequence) sets CDR1 to LNHDA and CDR2 to SQIVND. Trimming costs V 6 bases and J 7 bases, and their ends lie 16 bases apart. Interpreted using the paper, the time point label stands for: about 28 days (+/-7) after the second vaccine dose. AZD1222 recipients whose second dose came at about 4 weeks and those whose second dose came at about 12 weeks were combined into one group, since spike-specific TCR depth and breadth did not differ between the two schedules. Vaccinee samples came from UK trials COV001 and COV002, including a single-blind randomized controlled phase 2/3 trial of AZD1222 (ChAdOx1 nCoV-19) in healthy adults. For TCRbeta chain sequencing, PBMC samples from trial participants were taken at day 0 and at day 28 after the second dose.

The CDR3 regions of human TCRbeta chains were analyzed by immunosequencing. As for the authors' bioinformatics: Repertoire TCRs were checked for matches against a reference library of SARS-CoV-2-specific TCRs that had been generated using the MIRA antigen-specificity platform. Breadth was defined as the fraction of unique TCRs that were SARS-CoV-2-associated. Depth was defined as the fraction of total T cells that were SARS-CoV-2-associated. Using the MIRA data, each spike-specific TCR was mapped to the spike region that the TCR reacts to and placed in a CD4 or CD8 class. Log10-transformed breadth and depth values were compared by one-way ANOVA with Sidak's multiple comparisons tests. What TCRdb holds here is the immuneACCESS table cut down to in-frame rearrangements. Part of the clones is not present; checked against another copy, under half of the missing clones reflect an unresolved V gene, and the others are unexplained. The V and J calls and clone size were taken over from that table, and D and trimming were inferred from the DNA. The sample records approximately 130,000 clones, 80% to 95% of which are singletons. The ten largest clones represent 1% to 1.3% of the sample.

The sequence came from an adult who received the AZD1222 COVID-19 vaccine. The chain links TRBV19 with TRBJ1-5, with the identity of the D gene unclear. The sample in question was peripheral blood, obtained 28 days after the second AZD1222 dose. The encoded CDR3 is CASRDLGGIQPQHF. The nucleotide sequence is given as TGTGCCAGTAGAGACCTGGGAGGGATCCAGCCCCAGCATTTT.